This TCR beta chain originates from a study of T cell responses to AZD1222 COVID-19 vaccine. Broader study findings: Baseline seropositivity occurred in only 5 to 7 AZD1222 recipients. Spike was spanned by vaccine-associated CD4 TCRs, which were dominant at 160-218 and 743-854.

Sequencing was performed with immunoSEQ multiplex PCR; in TCRdb, only in-frame clones are kept and a portion is missing. This table has approximately 140,000 clones, around 90% appearing once. This clone was recorded once. The target antigen is unknown. V lost 6 bases and J lost 0, with 6 bases in between. Germline values: CDR1 MDHEN, CDR2 SYDVKM. This CDR3 is 14 amino acids long. The receptor was derived from an adult in good health. Material: peripheral blood, obtained on day 0 of AZD1222 vaccination. This sequence joins TRBV28 and TRBJ2-6; D unresolved. The CDR3 region has the DNA TGTGCCAGCAGCAAACACTCTGGGGCCAACGTCCTGACTTTC. It encodes CASSKHSGANVLTF.